The 24 T cell receptor beta chains in this list originate from one sample, sequenced in a study of T cells in Graves' hyperthyroidism and ophthalmopathy. TCR beta CDR3 regions were amplified from RNA. First-round RT-PCR with HTBI primers amplified the TCR CDR3 region. TCRdb reprocessed the multiplex PCR reads via MiXCR and lists one record per CDR3 protein. The sample includes some 770,000 distinct CDR3 sequences, 15% to 20% of them seen just once. The sample consisted of blood. These receptors all stem from a man aged 18 to 30 with Graves' hyperthyroidism.

This clonotype was seen a few times. The V call is TRBV9, the J call TRBJ2-2; D gene uncertain. Germline CDR1 SGDLS, CDR2 YYNGEE. Trimming left V 1 base short and J 0 bases short, with 7 bases between. This CDR3 has 15 amino acids. The CDR3 coding sequence is TGTGCCAGCAGCGTATTACCAGCGAACACCGGGGAGCTGTTTTTT. It translates to CASSVLPANTGELFF.

This clonotype appeared a few times. The chain joins TRBV29-1 to TRBJ2-1; TRBD1 agrees at 9 bases. The CDR3 spans 16 residues. J lost 6 bases, V lost 0 bases, and 9 bases had no gene match. Per the germline V gene, CDR1 is SQVTM and CDR2 is ANQGSEA. The CDR3 nucleotides read TGCAGCGTTGAAGATATGGGGACAGGGTACGTCAATGAGCAGTTCTTC. This gives the protein CSVEDMGTGYVNEQFF.

Many counts were recorded for this clonotype. The CDR3 loop is CASSTSGRRVYEQYF. The CDR3 DNA sequence: TGTGCCAGCAGCACCAGCGGGAGGCGGGTCTACGAGCAGTACTTC. The rearrangement uses TRBV7-9 and TRBJ2-7; 9 bases agree with TRBD2. This CDR3 has 15 amino acids. V gave up 5 bases and J gave up 3 bases; unmatched junction bases: 8. The germline V gene encodes CDR1 SEHNR and CDR2 FQNEAQ (reference sequence).

Many counts were recorded for this clonotype. This rearrangement joins TRBV29-1 to TRBJ2-7; 10 positions match TRBD2. CDR3 length equals 15 residues. With V trimmed by 6 bases and J by 2 bases, 10 bases remained unmatched. From germline, CDR1 is SQVTM and CDR2 ANQGSEA. CDR3 DNA sequence: TGCAGCGTGGAGCCGCTAGCGGGAGCTCCCTACGAGCAGTACTTC. Translated: CSVEPLAGAPYEQYF.

This clonotype was detected only a few times. The chain combines TRBV2 with TRBJ1-3; no clear D. This CDR3 is 15 amino acids long. Trimming left V 7 bases short and J 0 bases short, with 13 bases between. Germline-derived CDR1 and CDR2 are SNHLY and FYNNEI. CDR3 amino acids: CASTRGRDSGNTIYF. The CDR3 DNA is TGTGCCAGCACACGTGGACGGGACTCTGGAAACACCATATATTTT.

V gene TRBV19 combines with J gene TRBJ2-1; D is undetermined. CDR1 and CDR2 from the germline V gene are LNHDA and SQIVND (reference sequence). The CDR3 length is 13 residues. Trimming cost V 3 bases and J 4 bases, with 7 bases left between them. CDR3 region: CASSIGYYNEQFF. CDR3 bases: TGTGCCAGTAGTATCGGGTATTACAATGAGCAGTTCTTC.

Many counts were recorded for this clonotype. The CDR3 here is CASKRGAVPEAFF. CDR3 coding DNA: TGTGCCAGCAAACGGGGCGCCGTGCCTGAAGCTTTCTTT. The V call is TRBV7-9, the J call TRBJ1-1, with D possibly matching TRBD1 (5 bases). This CDR3 comprises 13 residues. Germline V gene lookup returns CDR1 SEHNR and CDR2 FQNEAQ (reference sequence). Trimming cost V 7 bases and J 6 bases, with 15 bases left between them.

This clonotype appeared many times. V usage is TRBV7-2 and J usage is TRBJ2-1; TRBD1 might be the D (5 bases). V shed 6 bases and J shed 7 bases, with 13 bases lying between them. CDR1 is SGHTA and CDR2 is FQGNSA in the germline V gene. The CDR3 is 13 amino acids. The CDR3 bases are TGTGCCAGCAGTCTTATGACAGAGAATGAGCAGTTCTTC. It translates to CASSLMTENEQFF.

The gene calls are TRBV2 and TRBJ1-4; D gene unclear. Germline lookup yields CDR1 SNHLY and CDR2 FYNNEI. The V end was cut by 3 bases, the J end by 3 bases, with 8 bases between. The CDR3 sequence is 14 residues long. The chain's CDR3 is CASSEEQPNEKLFF. In DNA form, the CDR3 reads TGTGCCAGCAGTGAGGAACAGCCTAATGAAAAACTGTTTTTT.

This clonotype was picked up many times. This chain links TRBV20-1 with TRBJ2-7; TRBD2 aligns across 8 bases. The CDR3 covers 14 residues. The V gene's germline CDR1 is DFQATT and CDR2 SNEGSKA (reference sequence). V shed 1 base, J shed 4 bases, and the junction held 6 bases outside the gene matches. The CDR3 protein is CSARAAGGLYEQYF. CDR3 in DNA: TGCAGTGCTAGAGCCGCGGGAGGCCTTTACGAGCAGTACTTC.

V usage is TRBV29-1 and J usage is TRBJ1-2, with D uncertain. From germline, CDR1 is SQVTM and CDR2 ANQGSEA. The CDR3 covers 14 residues. Between the trimmed V and J ends, which lost 6 bases and 4 bases, there was a span of 18 bases. The CDR3 DNA follows: TGCAGCGTCGCCGGCTCCGGGGTAGGCTATGGCTACACCTTC. As protein: CSVAGSGVGYGYTF. The variable domain in full, completed from reference TRBV29-1 and TRBJ1-2, reads SAVISQKPSRDICQRGTSLTIQCQVDSQVTMMFWYRQQPGQSLTLIATANQGSEATYESGFVIDKFPISRPNLTFSTLTVSNMSPEDSSIYLCSVAGSGVGYGYTFGSGTRLTVV.

This clonotype appeared many times. The rearrangement uses TRBV5-1 and TRBJ1-4; no definite D call. The germline V gene encodes CDR1 SGHRS and CDR2 YFSETQ. The CDR3 runs 15 residues. The V end was cut by 2 bases, the J end by 0 bases, with 8 bases between. In DNA, the CDR3 is TGCGCCAGCAGCTTCTCGTCTTCAACTAATGAAAAACTGTTTTTT. Translation gives CASSFSSSTNEKLFF.

The genes are TRBV7-9 and TRBJ2-3; D call uncertain. V lost 4 bases and J lost 3, with 14 bases in between. The CDR3 loop spans 15 amino acids. CDR1 is SEHNR and CDR2 is FQNEAQ in the germline V gene (reference sequence). The chain's CDR3 is CASSSTGLSTDTQYF. CDR3 nucleotide sequence: TGTGCCAGCAGCTCTACGGGCCTATCTACAGATACGCAGTATTTT.

This clonotype was recorded at least ten times. This chain connects TRBV28 to TRBJ1-4; weak D call: TRBD1 (5 bases). Germline CDR1 reads MDHEN; CDR2 reads SYDVKM. Trimming pared 2 bases from V and 4 bases from J, leaving 8 bases between. CDR3 length equals 14 residues. The CDR3 protein is CASSLRQLNEKLFF. The CDR3 nucleotides are TGTGCCAGCAGTTTACGACAGCTTAATGAAAAACTGTTTTTT. Combining the CDR3 with reference TRBV28 and TRBJ1-4 gives the whole variable domain DVKVTQSSRYLVKRTGEKVFLECVQDMDHENMFWYRQDPGLGLRLIYFSYDVKMKEKGDIPEGYSVSREKKERFSLILESASTNQTSMYLCASSLRQLNEKLFFGSGTQLSVL.

This clonotype was picked up many times. The chain uses TRBV3-1 and TRBJ1-5, with 12 bases lining up with TRBD1. The CDR3 covers 15 residues. Germline CDR1 is LGHDT and CDR2 is YNNKEL (reference sequence). With V trimmed by 5 bases and J by 7 bases, 6 bases remained unmatched. The CDR3 loop is CASSRDRGRDQPQHF. CDR3 DNA: TGTGCCAGCAGCAGGGACAGGGGGCGAGACCAGCCCCAGCATTTT.

The genes are TRBV4-3 and TRBJ2-3; D is uncertain. Germline V lookup: CDR1 LGHNA, CDR2 YSLEER. The CDR3 covers 13 residues. The V gene lost 6 bases and the J gene lost 6 bases, with 13 bases spanning the gap. For the CDR3, the DNA is TGCGCCAGCAGTCACAAAACATCGGATACGCAGTATTTT. As protein: CASSHKTSDTQYF.

This clonotype was found many times. The chain couples TRBV12-3 or TRBV12-4 to TRBJ1-6; 8 nucleotides match TRBD1. This CDR3 region has 16 residues. V shed 6 bases, J shed 9 bases, and the junction held 13 bases outside the gene matches. The CDR3 DNA follows: TGTGCCAGCAGCTTTGCCGGGACAGGCTTTATTTCACCCCTCCACTTT. This translates into CASSFAGTGFISPLHF.

This clonotype was detected ten times or more. This chain connects TRBV11-2 to TRBJ2-7; 7 positions agree with TRBD2. From germline, CDR1 is SGHAT and CDR2 FQNNGV. V was clipped by 1 base and J by 7 bases; unmatched bases: 10. CDR3 length equals 15 residues. The CDR3 DNA reads TGTGCCAGCAGCTTAGTGGCTAGCGGAGGTGGGGAGCAGTACTTC. Translated: CASSLVASGGGEQYF.

This clonotype turned up a few times. V gene TRBV7-9 combines with J gene TRBJ2-3; D gene uncertain. Between the trimmed V and J ends, which lost 5 bases and 1 base, there was a span of 10 bases. Germline CDR1 SEHNR, CDR2 FQNEAQ (reference sequence). The CDR3 totals 14 residues. The CDR3 DNA sequence: TGTGCCAGCAGCCGTAGAGGAGGCACAGATACGCAGTATTTT. It specifies CASSRRGGTDTQYF.

The gene calls are TRBV7-3 and TRBJ2-2, with D perhaps matching TRBD1 or TRBD2 (5 bases each). Looked up from germline, CDR1 is SGHTA and CDR2 is FQGTGA. The CDR3 is made up of 15 amino acids. V was shortened by 3 bases and J by 6 bases, with 14 bases between the two germline ends. The CDR3 protein is CASSFRGVGAGELFF. The CDR3 coding sequence is TGTGCCAGCAGCTTCCGAGGGGTTGGTGCCGGGGAGCTGTTTTTT.

This clonotype was observed many times. J is TRBJ1-1 and V is TRBV12-3 or TRBV12-4; weak D call: TRBD1 (5 bases). CDR3 length: 17 residues. The V end lost 1 base, the J end lost 3 bases, and 18 bases lay between the germline ends. The chain's CDR3 is CASSLGGGYWGDTEAFF. The DNA for the CDR3 is TGTGCCAGCAGTTTAGGAGGTGGATATTGGGGCGACACTGAAGCTTTCTTT.

This clonotype was found many times. The rearrangement uses TRBV20-1 and TRBJ2-3; no clear D. V was pared by 3 bases and J by 4 bases, with 17 bases between. The germline gives CDR1 DFQATT, CDR2 SNEGSKA (reference sequence). The length of the CDR3 is 15 residues. The CDR3 sequence: CSASPPLGKADTQYF. Here the CDR3 DNA reads TGCAGTGCTAGTCCTCCCTTAGGAAAGGCAGATACGCAGTATTTT.

V is TRBV19 and J is TRBJ2-7, with a tentative D call TRBD1 (6 bases). The V and J ends lost 11 bases and 0 bases respectively, with 17 bases between them. This CDR3 has 14 residues. Germline assignment: CDR1 LNHDA and CDR2 SQIVND (reference sequence). In DNA, the CDR3 is TGTGCCTGCACCGGGACACATAACTCCTACGAGCAGTACTTC. This encodes CACTGTHNSYEQYF.

This clonotype showed up just a few times. The chain links TRBV30 to TRBJ2-7, with D possibly TRBD1 on 6 matching bases. V was trimmed by 2 bases and J by 9 bases, leaving 11 bases between them. Looked up from germline, CDR1 is GTSNPN and CDR2 is SVGIG (reference sequence). The CDR3 is made up of 11 amino acids. CDR3 bases: TGTGCCTGGAGTTCGGCGACAGGGCAGTACTTC. Protein sequence: CAWSSATGQYF. The whole variable domain, filled in from reference TRBV30 and TRBJ2-7, reads SQTIHQWPATLVQPVGSPLSLECTVEGTSNPNLYWYRQAAGRGLQLLFYSVGIGQISSEVPQNLSASRPQDRQFILSSKKLLLSDSGFYLCAWSSATGQYFGPGTRLTVT.